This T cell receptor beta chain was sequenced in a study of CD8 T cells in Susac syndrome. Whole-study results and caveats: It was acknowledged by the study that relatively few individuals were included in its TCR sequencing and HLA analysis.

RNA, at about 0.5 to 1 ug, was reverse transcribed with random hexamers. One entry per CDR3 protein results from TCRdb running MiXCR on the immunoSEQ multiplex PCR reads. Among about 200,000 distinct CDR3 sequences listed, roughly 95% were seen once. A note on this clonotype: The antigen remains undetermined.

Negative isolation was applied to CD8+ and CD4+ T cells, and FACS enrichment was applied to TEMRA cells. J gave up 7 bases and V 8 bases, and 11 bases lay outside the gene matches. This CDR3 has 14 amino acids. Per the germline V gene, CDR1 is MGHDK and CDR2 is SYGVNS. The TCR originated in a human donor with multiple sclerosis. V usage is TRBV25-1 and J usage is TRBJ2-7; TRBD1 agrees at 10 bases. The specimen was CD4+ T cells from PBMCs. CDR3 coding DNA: TGTGCCAGCTTCGGGGACAGGGGCCCGGGGGAGCAGTACTTC. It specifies CASFGDRGPGEQYF.